What follows is one T cell receptor beta chain and its context. The target of this receptor is not known. Qualities for individual bases were not recorded, and no much larger clone is one base off. The CDR3 regions of human TCRbeta chains were analyzed by immunosequencing. The study's processing was this. Repertoire TCRs were checked for matches against a reference library of SARS-CoV-2-specific TCRs that had been generated using the MIRA antigen-specificity platform. Breadth was defined as the fraction of unique TCRs that were SARS-CoV-2-associated, and depth was defined as the fraction of total T cells that were SARS-CoV-2-associated. Using the MIRA data, each spike-specific TCR was mapped to the spike region that the TCR reacts to and placed in a CD4 or CD8 class. Log10-transformed breadth and depth values were compared by one-way ANOVA with Sidak's multiple comparisons tests. Imported from immuneACCESS, the table was reduced by TCRdb to in-frame sequences with V and J called. These copies leave out some clones; in studies compared against another copy, an unresolved V gene accounts for under half, and the cause of the remainder is not known. V and J calls and clone size are as listed in that table; D and trimming were resolved from the DNA. The sample yields roughly 53,000 clones; about 85% were counted once. The top ten hold approximately 20% of the sample.

The data were taken from a study of T cell responses to AZD1222 COVID-19 vaccine (dated by TCRdb to the early 2020s). For the study in its entirety: A total of 233 trial participants underwent TCR sequencing, of whom 200 to 220 had received two doses of AZD1222 and some 25 had received two doses of the MenACWY control vaccine. Trial participants were enrolled by age into 18-55, 56-69 and 70-plus year subgroups, with 148, 28 and 57 TCR-sequenced participants respectively. Study-wide findings and limitations: The whole spike protein was spanned by vaccine-associated CD4 TCRs, and dominant responses were seen in regions 160-218 and 743-854. Conclusions about previously exposed vaccinees were limited because only a handful of AZD1222 recipients were SARS-CoV-2 seropositive at baseline. The 56-69-year group was small, and its depth increase did not reach significance, likely because of low power. A significant rise in spike-specific TCR breadth and depth was observed after two AZD1222 doses relative to day 0 and relative to MenACWY recipients. No day 14 peak-response samples were available, so repertoires were characterized only after the peak T cell response. Reportedly, close to half of the unique spike-specific TCRs recognized epitopes lying outside the regions that are mutated in the B.1.351 and B.1.1.7 variants. Most participants were white British and females outnumbered males, and the authors suggested that clonal diversity may have been underestimated.

The time point label corresponds to: baseline before first vaccination. The sample's treatment or condition label, decoded: meningococcal conjugate vaccine given as trial control. Samples from vaccinated people were obtained from the UK trials COV001 and COV002, which included a single-blind randomized controlled phase 2/3 trial of AZD1222 (ChAdOx1 nCoV-19) in healthy adults. For TCRbeta chain sequencing, PBMC samples were collected from trial participants at day 0 and at day 28 after the second dose. The germline V end is reduced by 6 bases and the J end by 3 bases; junction bases left unmatched: 4. The CDR3 spans 14 residues, from the cysteine through the phenylalanine. Only the CDR3 DNA stays, 42 bases, in frame from base 1. Per the germline V gene, SNHLY is the CDR1 and FYNNEI is the CDR2.

The sample here was peripheral blood, taken on day 0 of MenACWY control vaccination. The receptor was isolated from an adult in good health. The rearrangement combines TRBV2 with TRBJ2-7, with 11 bases aligning to TRBD2. The CDR3 reads CASRMTSGNYEQYF. The DNA sequence reads TGTGCCAGCAGGATGACTAGCGGGAACTACGAGCAGTACTTC.